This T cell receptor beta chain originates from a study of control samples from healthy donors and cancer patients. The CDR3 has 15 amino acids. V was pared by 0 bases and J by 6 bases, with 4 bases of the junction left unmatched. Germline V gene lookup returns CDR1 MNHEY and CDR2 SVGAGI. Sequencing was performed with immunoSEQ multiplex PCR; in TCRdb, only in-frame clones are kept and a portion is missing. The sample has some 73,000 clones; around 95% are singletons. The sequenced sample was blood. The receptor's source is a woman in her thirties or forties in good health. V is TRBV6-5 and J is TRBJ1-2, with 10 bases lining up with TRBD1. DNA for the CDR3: TGTGCCAGCAGTTACTCGGGGACAGGGGTTAATGGCTACACCTTC. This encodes CASSYSGTGVNGYTF.